The subject of this entry is one T cell receptor beta chain. Produced via immunoSEQ multiplex PCR; TCRdb's table is partial and in-frame only. The sample holds some 170,000 clones, over 90% seen once. These data originate in a study of control samples from healthy donors and cancer patients. Trimming cost V 4 bases and J 4 bases; bases outside gene matches: 5. The germline V gene has CDR1 MNHEY and CDR2 SMNVEV (reference sequence). CDR3 size: 14 residues. Sequences were obtained from blood. The chain joins TRBV27 to TRBJ1-1; 8 bases agree with TRBD1. This receptor was identified in a woman aged 30 to 39 in good health. The CDR3 nucleotides are TGTGCCAGCAGTTCCTACAGGGGGAGCACTGAAGCTTTCTTT. Amino acid sequence: CASSSYRGSTEAFF.